The sequence of this TCR beta chain was determined in a study of shared T cell receptors in the human thymus. The CDR3 extends over 18 amino acids. Here immunoSEQ multiplex PCR was the method, and the copy in TCRdb shows in-frame clones only, minus some. The sample carries some 720,000 clones, roughly 90% recorded once. These data also featured in a second study, about human thymus T cells. That paper adds: The people who donated were healthy Finnish babies having corrective surgery for congenital heart defects. Resections that were taken during corrective heart surgery supplied the thymus tissue. Among thymic and blood repertoires, usage of V and J genes appeared biased. Among unrelated individuals, related research reported thymic repertoires that overlapped highly.

The chain joins TRBV21-1 to TRBJ1-3; the D segment call TRBD1 is taken from the table without a DNA check. TRBV21-1 is a pseudogene. This clonotype originated in a boy in the first two years of life with a congenital heart defect. Input material: thymocytes. CDR3 sequence: CASSKNFTGSSSGNTIYF. Written as DNA, the CDR3 is TGTGCCAGCAGCAAAAATTTTACAGGTAGTTCCTCTGGAAACACCATATATTTT.